These T cell receptor beta chains were read from a single sample in a study of long-term antiretroviral therapy in people with HIV. This table comes from immunoSEQ multiplex PCR, and its TCRdb copy is limited to in-frame clones, with some not included. The profile shows roughly 23,000 clones, 81% of them singletons. The specimen comprised unsorted PBMCs, sampled 1.5 years after starting antiretroviral therapy. The receptors were sampled from a man younger than 45 with HIV. CDR3s include the opening cysteine and the closing phenylalanine or tryptophan. The order of the fields is D gene, V gene, J gene, clone size, CDR3 DNA, CDR3 protein. A D gene is named only where the DNA matches it firmly. Clone size is given for some rows only: seen once, a few or many times, or a class if the clone is expanded.

D gene: .
V gene: TRBV30
J gene: TRBJ2-7
clone size: once
CDR3 DNA: TGTGCCTGGAGTCTAGCGCTCTACGAGCAGTACTTC
CDR3 protein: CAWSLALYEQYF

D gene: TRBD1
V gene: TRBV11-3
J gene: TRBJ2-7
clone size: few
CDR3 DNA: TGTGCCAGCAGCTCCGGGACAGGGGAGACCTACGAGCAGTACTTC
CDR3 protein: CASSSGTGETYEQYF

D gene: .
V gene: TRBV4-3
J gene: TRBJ1-5
clone size: .
CDR3 DNA: TGCGCCAGCAGCCAAGACATCAGCAATCAGCCCCAGCATTTT
CDR3 protein: CASSQDISNQPQHF

D gene: TRBD1
V gene: TRBV19
J gene: TRBJ1-5
clone size: .
CDR3 DNA: TGTGCCAGTAGTATAGATATGGCAGGGGGAGATCAGCCCCAGCATTTT
CDR3 protein: CASSIDMAGGDQPQHF

D gene: TRBD2
V gene: TRBV6-5
J gene: TRBJ2-3
clone size: .
CDR3 DNA: TGTGCCAGCCGACTAGCGGGGACAGATACGCAGTATTTT
CDR3 protein: CASRLAGTDTQYF

D gene: .
V gene: TRBV5-6
J gene: TRBJ2-1
clone size: .
CDR3 DNA: TGTGCCAGCAGCTTCGAAGACGGCGAGCAGTTCTTC
CDR3 protein: CASSFEDGEQFF

D gene: .
V gene: TRBV30
J gene: TRBJ2-3
clone size: .
CDR3 DNA: TGTGCCTGGAGTCCGGGCTCCGCGGGAGATACGCAGTATTTT
CDR3 protein: CAWSPGSAGDTQYF

D gene: .
V gene: TRBV18
J gene: TRBJ1-1
clone size: .
CDR3 DNA: TGTGCCAGCTCATCCGGACAGATTGAAGCTTTCTTT
CDR3 protein: CASSSGQIEAFF

D gene: TRBD1
V gene: TRBV4-1
J gene: TRBJ2-7
clone size: few
CDR3 DNA: TGCGCCAGCAGCCCCCGGGACAGGGAGTCCTACGAGCAGTACTTC
CDR3 protein: CASSPRDRESYEQYF

D gene: .
V gene: TRBV4-3
J gene: TRBJ1-5
clone size: .
CDR3 DNA: TGCGCCAGCAGCCTCCGACAGAGCAATCAGCCCCAGCATTTT
CDR3 protein: CASSLRQSNQPQHF

D gene: .
V gene: TRBV4-3
J gene: TRBJ2-1
clone size: .
CDR3 DNA: TGCGCCAGCAGCCACCCAAAGCACAGGCCGGGAGTCTACAATGAGCAGTTCTTC
CDR3 protein: CASSHPKHRPGVYNEQFF

D gene: .
V gene: TRBV14
J gene: TRBJ2-3
clone size: .
CDR3 DNA: TGTGCCAGCAGCCAAGATTGGGCACTAGCAGGGACCGATACGCAGTATTTT
CDR3 protein: CASSQDWALAGTDTQYF

D gene: .
V gene: TRBV29-1
J gene: TRBJ1-2
clone size: once
CDR3 DNA: TGCAGCGTTGAAGTCGACAGGCGGACCTTC
CDR3 protein: CSVEVDRRTF

D gene: TRBD2
V gene: TRBV29-1
J gene: TRBJ2-7
clone size: .
CDR3 DNA: TGCAGCGTTGAAGATCCAGCGGGAGGTAGCGCCTACGAGCAGTACTTC
CDR3 protein: CSVEDPAGGSAYEQYF

D gene: .
V gene: TRBV6-6
J gene: TRBJ1-1
clone size: .
CDR3 DNA: TGTGCCAGCAGGCTACAGAGCCCCCCTGAAGCTTTCTTT
CDR3 protein: CASRLQSPPEAFF

D gene: .
V gene: TRBV7-9
J gene: TRBJ2-7
clone size: .
CDR3 DNA: TGTGCCAGCAGCGACGGGAGATATACCTACGAGCAGTACTTC
CDR3 protein: CASSDGRYTYEQYF

D gene: .
V gene: TRBV28
J gene: TRBJ1-2
clone size: .
CDR3 DNA: TGTGCCAGCAGTTCCCCGGGACTGATCTATGGCTACACCTTC
CDR3 protein: CASSSPGLIYGYTF

D gene: .
V gene: TRBV23-1
J gene: TRBJ1-4
clone size: .
CDR3 DNA: TGCGCCAGCAGTCAACCCAGGGTGGGTGAAAAACTGTTTTTT
CDR3 protein: CASSQPRVGEKLFF

D gene: TRBD1
V gene: TRBV7-2
J gene: TRBJ2-4
clone size: .
CDR3 DNA: TGTGCCAGCAGCCTGGGACAGGGGGCTCACATTCAGTACTTC
CDR3 protein: CASSLGQGAHIQYF

D gene: .
V gene: TRBV2
J gene: TRBJ1-2
clone size: once
CDR3 DNA: TGTGCCAGCAGTGAATCCTCTACGCGGCTATCTAACTATGGCTACACCTTC
CDR3 protein: CASSESSTRLSNYGYTF

D gene: TRBD2
V gene: TRBV7-2
J gene: TRBJ2-1
clone size: once
CDR3 DNA: TGTGCCAGCAGCAAGGGACTAGCGGGGGCGAATGAGCAGTTCTTC
CDR3 protein: CASSKGLAGANEQFF

D gene: .
V gene: TRBV5-8
J gene: TRBJ2-5
clone size: .
CDR3 DNA: TGTGCCAGCAGCTTGGGGCCCTTGAAATACTTC
CDR3 protein: CASSLGPLKYF

D gene: TRBD2
V gene: TRBV5-4
J gene: TRBJ2-7
clone size: .
CDR3 DNA: TGTGCCAGCAGCTTGGCGGCTAGCGGGGGGGTCTACGAGCAGTACTTC
CDR3 protein: CASSLAASGGVYEQYF

D gene: TRBD2
V gene: TRBV5-6
J gene: TRBJ2-1
clone size: .
CDR3 DNA: TGTGCCAGCAGCTTGGGTCTAGCGGGAGGGTACAATGAGCAGTTCTTC
CDR3 protein: CASSLGLAGGYNEQFF

D gene: .
V gene: TRBV7-6
J gene: TRBJ2-3
clone size: .
CDR3 DNA: TGTGCCAGCAGCCGCGACAGAGACACAGATACGCAGTATTTT
CDR3 protein: CASSRDRDTDTQYF

D gene: .
V gene: TRBV28
J gene: TRBJ1-5
clone size: .
CDR3 DNA: TGTGCCAGCAACCGCGGATGGGCCAGCAATCAGCCCCAGCATTTT
CDR3 protein: CASNRGWASNQPQHF

D gene: TRBD1
V gene: TRBV7-9
J gene: TRBJ1-1
clone size: once
CDR3 DNA: TGTGCCAGCAGCCTCCACCGTATCGGACAGGGGGGGACTGAAGCTTTCTTT
CDR3 protein: CASSLHRIGQGGTEAFF

D gene: .
V gene: TRBV15
J gene: TRBJ1-2
clone size: once
CDR3 DNA: TGTGCCACCAGCAGAACTAACTATGGCTACACCTTC
CDR3 protein: CATSRTNYGYTF

D gene: .
V gene: TRBV7-2
J gene: TRBJ2-3
clone size: once
CDR3 DNA: TGTGCCAGCAGCCTGACTAGTTCACGAGATACGCAGTATTTT
CDR3 protein: CASSLTSSRDTQYF

D gene: .
V gene: TRBV11-2
J gene: TRBJ1-1
clone size: .
CDR3 DNA: TGTGCCAGCAGCTTCGAGTACAGGATGAACACTGAAGCTTTCTTT
CDR3 protein: CASSFEYRMNTEAFF

D gene: .
V gene: TRBV29-1
J gene: TRBJ2-2
clone size: .
CDR3 DNA: TGCAGCGTTGACGGTTACACCGGGGAGCTGTTTTTT
CDR3 protein: CSVDGYTGELFF

D gene: .
V gene: TRBV27
J gene: TRBJ1-2
clone size: .
CDR3 DNA: TGTGCCAGCAGTGCGGGTCCTAACTATGGCTACACCTTC
CDR3 protein: CASSAGPNYGYTF

D gene: .
V gene: TRBV5-5
J gene: TRBJ2-4
clone size: .
CDR3 DNA: TGTGCCAGCAGCTTGCAATTAGGGGGGTGGAACATTCAGTACTTC
CDR3 protein: CASSLQLGGWNIQYF

D gene: TRBD2
V gene: TRBV14
J gene: TRBJ2-5
clone size: .
CDR3 DNA: TGTGCCAGCAGACCCTCCCTAGCGGGAGGCCGCCAAGAGACCCAGTACTTC
CDR3 protein: CASRPSLAGGRQETQYF

D gene: .
V gene: TRBV7-9
J gene: TRBJ2-2
clone size: .
CDR3 DNA: TGTGCCAGCAGCTTAGAGGAGGGAACCGGGGAGCTGTTTTTT
CDR3 protein: CASSLEEGTGELFF

D gene: .
V gene: TRBV29-1
J gene: TRBJ1-1
clone size: .
CDR3 DNA: TGCAGCGTTGTCCGGGACACCAACACTGAAGCTTTCTTT
CDR3 protein: CSVVRDTNTEAFF

D gene: TRBD1
V gene: TRBV18
J gene: TRBJ2-2
clone size: few
CDR3 DNA: TGTGCCAGCTCACCACGGGGACAGAGGGTCTCCGGGGAGCTGTTTTTT
CDR3 protein: CASSPRGQRVSGELFF

D gene: TRBD2
V gene: TRBV27
J gene: TRBJ2-2
clone size: .
CDR3 DNA: TGTGCCAGCGCGGCGGGGGAAACCGGGGAGCTGTTTTTT
CDR3 protein: CASAAGETGELFF